Below, 2 T cell receptor beta chains from the same sample are listed, as sequenced in a study of cytomegalovirus exposure and HLA in healthy donors (dated by TCRdb to the late 2010s). Libraries were constructed by the immunoSEQ multiplex PCR assay. For the multiplex PCR, a mixture combining 60 forward primers for TCR Vbeta segments and 13 reverse primers for TCR Jbeta segments was used. TCRdb mirrors the immuneACCESS table, restricted to in-frame sequences. Some clones are absent from its copies; in checked studies, under half trace to an unresolved V gene, and the reason for the others is unknown. The sample table records more than 110,000 clones; over 75% of these occur just once. The ten largest clones capture 2% to 3% of the sample. Sequencing was done on a sample of PBMCs. These receptors were obtained from a middle-aged man in good health and CMV-seronegative.

The V call is TRBV9, the J call TRBJ2-1, with 10 bases fitting TRBD2. The CDR3 length is 16 residues. The germline V gene has CDR1 SGDLS and CDR2 YYNGEE. J was trimmed by 2 bases and V by 3 bases; bases with no gene match: 5. The CDR3 sequence: CASSASSGGAYNEQFF. DNA of the CDR3: TGTGCCAGCAGCGCCTCCAGCGGGGGGGCCTACAATGAGCAGTTCTTC.

The table lists this clone with a few counts. The chain carries TRBV18 and TRBJ2-7; D is uncertain. Trimming pared 4 bases from V and 0 bases from J, leaving 19 bases between. The CDR3 totals 17 residues. The V gene's germline CDR1 is KGHSH and CDR2 LQKENI. The CDR3 here is CASSQESRRRSSYEQYF. Written as DNA, the CDR3 is TGTGCCAGCTCACAAGAGTCCCGGCGGCGAAGCTCCTACGAGCAGTACTTC.